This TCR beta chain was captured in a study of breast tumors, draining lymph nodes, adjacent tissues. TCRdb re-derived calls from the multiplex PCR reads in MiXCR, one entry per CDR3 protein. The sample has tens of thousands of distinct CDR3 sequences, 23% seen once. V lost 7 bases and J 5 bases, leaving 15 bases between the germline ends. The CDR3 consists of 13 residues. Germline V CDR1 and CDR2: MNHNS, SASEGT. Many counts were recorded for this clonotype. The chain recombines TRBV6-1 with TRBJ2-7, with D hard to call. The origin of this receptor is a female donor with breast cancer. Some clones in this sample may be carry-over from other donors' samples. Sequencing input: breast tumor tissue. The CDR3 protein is CASTGPTLDEQYF. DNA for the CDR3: TGTGCCAGCACCGGGCCTACCCTCGACGAGCAGTACTTC.